This T cell receptor beta chain was recorded in a study of identical twins. This CDR3 spans 14 amino acids. Unmatched junction bases numbered 5, after V lost 2 bases and J lost 1 base. Germline-derived CDR1 and CDR2 are DFQATT and SNEGSKA (reference sequence). With regard to this clonotype: Its matching antigen is unknown.

The study, taken as a whole, reports: Low generation probability was overrepresented in out-of-frame alpha sequences shared by twins.

From the 5' RACE reads, TCRdb called clonotypes with MiXCR, one entry per CDR3 protein. The table records under 900,000 distinct CDR3 sequences, roughly an eighth of them present only once. The sample was also linked to a second study, of yellow fever vaccine responses in identical twins.

The genes are TRBV20-1 and TRBJ2-7; 7 positions match TRBD1. This sequence was found in a woman aged 18-29 years in good health. The sequenced material came from PBMCs. The CDR3 spells CSARRGGDSYEQYF. DNA for the CDR3: TGCAGTGCTAGAAGAGGGGGCGATTCCTACGAGCAGTACTTC.